These 25 T cell receptor beta chains were all obtained from the same sample, sequenced in a study of CD8 T cells in ankylosing spondylitis. TCRdb used MiXCR to reprocess the 5' RACE reads, holding one entry per CDR3 protein. The sample lists a few hundred thousand distinct CDR3 sequences; 15% to 20% were seen once. Sequenced input: blood, either unsorted or a sorted T cell fraction (not recorded which). The receptors shown here come from a male donor with ankylosing spondylitis or in good health (not recorded which).

Remarks on this clonotype: Being one base from a much bigger clone, this may be a read error. In this CDR3 the conserved last residue, phenylalanine or tryptophan, is missing, so a read error is likely. The rearrangement uses TRBV7-2 and TRBJ2-7, with TRBD1 identical over 8 bases. The CDR3 is 14 amino acids. J was trimmed by 0 bases and V by 4 bases; bases with no gene match: 2. The germline V gene encodes CDR1 SGHTA and CDR2 FQGNSA. CDR3 amino acids: CASSWGQASYEQYL. CDR3 in DNA: TGTGCCAGCAGCTGGGGACAGGCCTCCTACGAGCAGTACTTG.

This sequence joins TRBV29-1 and TRBJ1-2, with D perhaps TRBD1 (5 bases). The V gene's germline CDR1 is SQVTM and CDR2 ANQGSEA. Trimming took 5 bases from V and 2 from J, leaving 9 bases between them. CDR3 length equals 12 residues. The CDR3 reads CSVTGQNYGYTF. In DNA, the CDR3 is TGCAGCGTTACAGGCCAAAACTATGGCTACACCTTC. Complete variable domain (other parts from reference TRBV29-1 and TRBJ1-2): SAVISQKPSRDICQRGTSLTIQCQVDSQVTMMFWYRQQPGQSLTLIATANQGSEATYESGFVIDKFPISRPNLTFSTLTVSNMSPEDSSIYLCSVTGQNYGYTFGSGTRLTVV.

This clonotype was seen more than once but under ten times. This rearrangement joins TRBV5-1 to TRBJ1-1; 7 bases are a match to TRBD1. Germline CDR1 and CDR2: SGHRS and YFSETQ. CDR3 length: 15 residues. J was trimmed by 1 base and V by 0 bases; bases with no gene match: 3. Written as DNA, the CDR3 is TGCGCCAGCAGCTTGGGACAGGGCGGGAACACTGAAGCTTTCTTT. As protein: CASSLGQGGNTEAFF.

This clonotype was seen a few times. V and J are TRBV6-1 and TRBJ2-5; TRBD1 agrees at 7 bases. Germline V gene data show CDR1 as MNHNS and CDR2 as SASEGT. V gave up 5 bases and J gave up 1 base; unmatched junction bases: 7. The CDR3 spans 15 residues. CDR3 in DNA: TGTGCCAGCAGTCTCAACGGACAGGCCCAAGAGACCCAGTACTTC. Translated, it gives CASSLNGQAQETQYF.

The chain employs TRBV29-1 and TRBJ2-1; 10 positions match TRBD2. V lost 5 bases to trimming and J lost 6 bases; unmatched junction nucleotides: 10. This CDR3 spans 15 amino acids. Per germline, CDR1 SQVTM and CDR2 ANQGSEA. The CDR3 sequence: CSVLSGRALANEQFF. The CDR3 DNA reads TGCAGCGTTTTAAGCGGGAGGGCTTTGGCCAATGAGCAGTTCTTC.

This clonotype has a handful of counts. V usage is TRBV12-3 or TRBV12-4 and J usage is TRBJ2-2, with D possibly being TRBD1 (6 bases). The CDR3 loop spans 15 amino acids. V lost 3 bases and J 5 bases, leaving 13 bases between the germline ends. In DNA, the CDR3 is TGTGCCAGCAGTTTGGAGACAGGACGAACCGGGGAGCTGTTTTTT. Translated, it gives CASSLETGRTGELFF.

The rearrangement joins TRBV11-2 to TRBJ1-1; weak D call: TRBD1 (5 bases). Germline CDR1 is SGHAT and CDR2 is FQNNGV. Trimming left V 5 bases short and J 1 base short, with 14 bases between. The CDR3 runs 15 residues. CDR3 amino acids: CASSKTETGNTEAFF. The CDR3 DNA sequence: TGTGCCAGCAGCAAGACAGAAACAGGGAACACTGAAGCTTTCTTT.

The chain is built from TRBV7-9 and TRBJ2-3; 9 bases are shared with TRBD1. The CDR3 sequence is 14 residues long. CDR1 is SEHNR, CDR2 FQNEAQ, per germline (reference sequence). The V segment lost 4 bases and the J segment 8 bases; nucleotides outside the gene matches: 7. CDR3 in amino acids: CASSSGTGLVTQYF. CDR3 in DNA: TGTGCCAGCAGCTCCGGGACAGGGTTGGTTACGCAGTATTTT.

This clonotype has at least ten counts. An end of the junction does not agree with germline; a read error may underlie this. The genes are TRBV6-2 or TRBV6-3 and TRBJ2-7, with 7 nucleotides matching TRBD1. Per germline, CDR1 MNHEY and CDR2 SVGEGT. The CDR3 sequence is 12 residues long. The CDR3 sequence: CASSYDDRESNF. CDR3 bases: TGTGCCAGCAGTTACGACGACAGGGAGTCCAACTTC.

This clonotype appeared a few times. The genes are TRBV9 and TRBJ1-2; no clear D. This CDR3 region has 16 residues. V lost 3 bases and J 0 bases, leaving 15 bases between the germline ends. Germline V lookup: CDR1 SGDLS, CDR2 YYNGEE. This CDR3 reads CASSGYGTNANYGYTF. The CDR3 DNA reads as TGTGCCAGCAGCGGTTATGGTACCAATGCTAACTATGGCTACACCTTC.

This clonotype was observed a handful of times. This chain uses TRBV20-1 with TRBJ1-3, with TRBD1 as a possible D gene (5 bases). Germline loops: CDR1 DFQATT, CDR2 SNEGSKA (reference sequence). This CDR3 has 14 residues. Trimming left V 6 bases short and J 4 bases short, with 16 bases between. In DNA form, the CDR3 reads TGCAGTGCCCTAGACAGAACAACGGGAAACACCATATATTTT. Its protein product is CSALDRTTGNTIYF.

J is TRBJ1-1 and V is TRBV29-1; possible D gene TRBD1, 6 bases. This CDR3 is built from 12 residues. The V and J ends lost 6 bases and 5 bases respectively, with 13 bases between them. Germline V gene data show CDR1 as SQVTM and CDR2 as ANQGSEA. CDR3 in amino acids: CSVMGARTEAFF. Here the CDR3 DNA reads TGCAGCGTGATGGGGGCAAGGACTGAAGCTTTCTTT.

This clonotype was observed a handful of times. This chain joins TRBV6-5 and TRBJ2-1; 10 nucleotides agree with TRBD2. Germline-derived CDR1 and CDR2 are MNHEY and SVGAGI. Germline trimming cut 4 bases from V and 5 bases from J; bases unmatched to any gene: 5. This CDR3 comprises 15 residues. This CDR3 reads CASSWSGRADNEQFF. As DNA, the CDR3 is TGTGCCAGCAGTTGGAGCGGGAGGGCCGACAATGAGCAGTTCTTC.

This clonotype was observed a few times. This chain uses TRBV29-1 with TRBJ1-1; D uncertain. The germline gives CDR1 SQVTM, CDR2 ANQGSEA. The CDR3 loop spans 13 amino acids. The V end lost 7 bases, the J end lost 0 bases, and 12 bases lay between the germline ends. The DNA of the CDR3 is TGCAGCGCCCGTAAGGGCATGAACACTGAAGCTTTCTTT. Translating it yields CSARKGMNTEAFF.

The genes are TRBV12-3 or TRBV12-4 and TRBJ2-1; no clear D gene. V lost 0 bases to trimming and J lost 6 bases, with 9 bases between them. CDR3 size: 14 residues. The CDR3 nucleotides are TGTGCCAGCAGTTTAGCGCCTTTAGGCAATGAGCAGTTCTTC. Its protein product is CASSLAPLGNEQFF.

V gene TRBV5-6 combines with J gene TRBJ2-7; 12 positions match TRBD2. This CDR3 comprises 16 residues. Germline CDR1 SGHDT, CDR2 YYEEEE. Trimming took 1 base from V and 5 from J; bases not matched to a gene: 7. CDR3 region: CASSLSGLAGRNEQYF. Written as DNA, the CDR3 is TGTGCCAGCAGCTTGAGTGGACTAGCGGGAAGGAACGAGCAGTACTTC.

The V and J genes are TRBV29-1 and TRBJ2-2; 11 nucleotides agree with TRBD2. This CDR3 comprises 14 residues. The V gene end was trimmed by 4 bases and the J gene end by 7 bases; junction bases not matched to a gene: 5. Looked up from germline, CDR1 is SQVTM and CDR2 is ANQGSEA. The CDR3 sequence: CSVVAGGVGGELFF. DNA for the CDR3: TGCAGCGTTGTAGCGGGAGGGGTCGGCGGGGAGCTGTTTTTT.

The J gene is TRBJ2-1, the V gene TRBV6-2 or TRBV6-3; 8 nucleotides agree with TRBD2. Per the germline V gene, CDR1 is MNHEY and CDR2 is SVGEGT. The CDR3 totals 15 residues. Losses at the gene ends were 2 bases for V and 9 bases for J; bases not matched to a gene: 9. The DNA for the CDR3 is TGTGCCAGCAGTTACAAACCGGGAGGGCCGGGTGAGCAGTTCTTC. Its translation is CASSYKPGGPGEQFF.

Ten or more counts support this clonotype. This rearrangement joins TRBV9 to TRBJ2-1; D possibly uses TRBD1 or TRBD2 (5 bases each). V gave up 4 bases and J gave up 4 bases, with 12 bases separating them. The CDR3 length is 14 residues. Germline assignment: CDR1 SGDLS and CDR2 YYNGEE. CDR3 region: CASSSRDRYNEQFF. The CDR3 DNA is TGTGCCAGCAGCTCCCGGGACCGGTACAATGAGCAGTTCTTC. The full variable domain, with the rest looked up from reference TRBV9 and TRBJ2-1, is DSGVTQTPKHLITATGQRVTLRCSPRSGDLSVYWYQQSLDQGLQFLIQYYNGEERAKGNILERFSAQQFPDLHSELNLSSLELGDSALYFCASSSRDRYNEQFFGPGTRLTVL.

Only a few counts were recorded for this clonotype. This chain joins TRBV3-1 and TRBJ2-5; 15 positions match TRBD2. CDR1 and CDR2 from the germline V gene are LGHDT and YNNKEL (reference sequence). Trimming cost V 3 bases and J 5 bases; bases outside gene matches: 7. This CDR3 has 17 amino acids. CDR3 region: CASSHGLAGGLKETQYF. The DNA for the CDR3 is TGTGCCAGCAGCCACGGACTAGCGGGAGGGCTCAAGGAGACCCAGTACTTC.

V gene TRBV20-1 combines with J gene TRBJ2-4; the match to TRBD2 covers 11 bases. With 5 bases clipped from V and 1 base from J, the junction kept 13 bases outside the gene matches. Germline V gene sequence: CDR1 DFQATT, CDR2 SNEGSKA (reference sequence). CDR3 length equals 18 residues. As DNA, the CDR3 is TGCAGTGCTCCCTCGAGGCTAGCGGGAGGTCTGGCCAAAAACATTCAGTACTTC. It is translated as CSAPSRLAGGLAKNIQYF.

The chain uses TRBV19 and TRBJ2-1, with 11 bases aligning to TRBD2. CDR3 length equals 15 residues. The trim removed 4 bases at V and 3 bases at J, leaving 2 bases unmatched. From germline, CDR1 is LNHDA and CDR2 SQIVND (reference sequence). This chain's CDR3 is CASSTLAGGYNEQFF. As DNA, the CDR3 is TGTGCCAGTAGTACTCTAGCGGGAGGCTACAATGAGCAGTTCTTC.

This clonotype was seen only a few times. The gene calls are TRBV9 and TRBJ2-1, with 8 bases lining up with TRBD2. This CDR3 region has 13 residues. Germline CDR1 and CDR2: SGDLS and YYNGEE. With V trimmed by 3 bases and J by 10 bases, 6 bases remained unmatched. In DNA form, the CDR3 reads TGTGCCAGCAGCGGGGGGGGACTAGACGAGCAGTTCTTC. Its protein is CASSGGGLDEQFF.

The V call is TRBV4-3, the J call TRBJ2-1, with 9 bases that match TRBD2. Trimming cost V 6 bases and J 7 bases; bases outside gene matches: 10. Germline V gene lookup returns CDR1 LGHNA and CDR2 YSLEER. This CDR3 spans 15 amino acids. The CDR3 coding sequence is TGCGCCAGCAGGCCCGGGACTAGCTCTCGGAATGAGCAGTTCTTC. Protein: CASRPGTSSRNEQFF.

This clonotype has a handful of counts. J is TRBJ2-5 and V is TRBV27; 9 positions agree with TRBD1. V shed 11 bases, J shed 3 bases, and the junction held 7 bases outside the gene matches. Germline assignment: CDR1 MNHEY and CDR2 SMNVEV (reference sequence). This CDR3 contains 13 residues. CDR3 protein: CASGGQGEETQYF. The CDR3 region has the DNA TGTGCCTCGGGGGGACAGGGAGAAGAGACCCAGTACTTC.